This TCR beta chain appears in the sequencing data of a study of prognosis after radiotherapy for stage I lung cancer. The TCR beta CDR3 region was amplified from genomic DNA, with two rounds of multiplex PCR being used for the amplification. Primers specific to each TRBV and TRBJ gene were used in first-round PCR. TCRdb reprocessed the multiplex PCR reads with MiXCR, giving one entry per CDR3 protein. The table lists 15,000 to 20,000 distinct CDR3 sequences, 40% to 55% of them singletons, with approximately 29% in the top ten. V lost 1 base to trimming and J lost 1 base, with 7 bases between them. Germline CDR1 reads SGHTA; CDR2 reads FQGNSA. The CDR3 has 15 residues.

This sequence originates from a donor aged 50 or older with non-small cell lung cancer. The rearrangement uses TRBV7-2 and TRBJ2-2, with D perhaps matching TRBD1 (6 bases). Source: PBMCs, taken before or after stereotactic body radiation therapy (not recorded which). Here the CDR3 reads CASSLGGQNTGELFF. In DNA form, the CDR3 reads TGTGCCAGCAGCTTAGGGGGACAGAACACCGGGGAGCTGTTTTTT.